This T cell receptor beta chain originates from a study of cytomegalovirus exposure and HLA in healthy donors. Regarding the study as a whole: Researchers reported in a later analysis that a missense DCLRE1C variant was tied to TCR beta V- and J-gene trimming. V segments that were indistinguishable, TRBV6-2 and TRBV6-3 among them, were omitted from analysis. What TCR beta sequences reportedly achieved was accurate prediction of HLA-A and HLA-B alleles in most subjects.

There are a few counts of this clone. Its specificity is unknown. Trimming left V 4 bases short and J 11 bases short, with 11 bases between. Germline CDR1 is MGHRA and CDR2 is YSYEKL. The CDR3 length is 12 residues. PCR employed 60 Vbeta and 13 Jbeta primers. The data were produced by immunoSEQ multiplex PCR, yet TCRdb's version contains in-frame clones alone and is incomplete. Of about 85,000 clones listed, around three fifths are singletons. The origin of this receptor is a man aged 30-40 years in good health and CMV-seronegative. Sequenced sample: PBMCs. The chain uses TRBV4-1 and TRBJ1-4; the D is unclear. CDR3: CASSRQEGKLFF. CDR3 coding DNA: TGCGCCAGCAGCCGCCAGGAGGGTAAACTGTTTTTT.